This TCR beta chain was identified in a study of T cell responses to AZD1222 COVID-19 vaccine. Produced via immunoSEQ multiplex PCR; TCRdb's table is partial and in-frame only. Of 55,000 to 65,000 clones listed, 80% to 90% are singletons. The germline V gene encodes CDR1 LGHDT and CDR2 YNNKEL (reference sequence). V gave up 0 bases and J gave up 9 bases, with 18 bases separating them. CDR3 size: 16 residues. The sequence derives from an adult in good health. This sample comprised peripheral blood, obtained on day 0 of AZD1222 vaccination. The chain joins TRBV3-1 (or the pseudogene TRBV3-2) to TRBJ1-5, with a weak D call TRBD1 (5 bases). The CDR3 DNA follows: TGTGCCAGCAGCCAAGAATTCACAGGTTATCATACGCCCCAGCATTTT. Protein product: CASSQEFTGYHTPQHF.